These 29 T cell receptor beta chains originate from one sample sequenced in a study of T-cell reconstitution after alpha-beta-depleted transplantation in children. Unique molecular identifiers were incorporated into the prepared TCRbeta library. TCRdb used MiXCR to reprocess the PCR reads, holding one entry per CDR3 protein. The data show more than 400,000 distinct CDR3 sequences, approximately 10% seen once. Specimen: PBMCs, mostly from graft donor cells, collected 180 days after TCRalphabeta/CD19-depleted stem cell transplant. These TCRs come from a female patient aged 2 to 10 who had a stem cell transplant for aplastic anemia, so the T cells may come from the graft donor.

This clonotype was seen a few times. The rearrangement uses TRBV12-3 or TRBV12-4 and TRBJ2-1; the D gene is possibly TRBD2 (6 bases). V lost 3 bases and J 2 bases, leaving 11 bases between the germline ends. The CDR3 runs to 15 residues. The CDR3 loop is CASSFTGAPYNEQFF. As DNA, the CDR3 is TGTGCCAGCAGTTTTACGGGAGCGCCCTACAATGAGCAGTTCTTC.

This clonotype was seen more than once but under ten times. The V call is TRBV7-2, the J call TRBJ1-2; perhaps TRBD1 as D (5 bases). Germline assignment: CDR1 SGHTA and CDR2 FQGNSA. This CDR3 is 14 amino acids long. V lost 4 bases, J lost 7 bases, and 16 bases lay in between. The CDR3 nucleotides are TGTGCCAGCAGCTCCCGTTCCCTAGGGGTTGGCTACACCTTC. Protein sequence: CASSSRSLGVGYTF.

V usage is TRBV5-6 and J usage is TRBJ1-6; D remains ambiguous. CDR3 length equals 15 residues. V lost 4 bases and J lost 5, with 13 bases in between. CDR1 and CDR2 (germline): SGHDT, YYEEEE. DNA for the CDR3: TGTGCCAGCAGCCGCATAATGATAAATAATTCACCCCTCCACTTT. It is translated as CASSRIMINNSPLHF.

This clonotype has more than one count but fewer than ten. This chain uses TRBV20-1 with TRBJ2-7; weak D call: TRBD1 (5 bases). CDR3 length equals 11 residues. Germline V gene sequence: CDR1 DFQATT, CDR2 SNEGSKA (reference sequence). Trimming left V 5 bases short and J 5 bases short, with 10 bases between. The CDR3 nucleotides are TGCAGTGCTGGACATGACCACGAGCAGTACGTC. This translates into CSAGHDHEQYV.

This clonotype has only a few counts. This chain joins TRBV28 and TRBJ2-7; no clear D gene. The CDR3 length is 12 residues. The germline V gene encodes CDR1 MDHEN and CDR2 SYDVKM. The germline V and J ends were trimmed by 6 bases and 2 bases, with 8 bases remaining between them. This chain's CDR3 is CASRTDAYEQYF. DNA for the CDR3: TGTGCCAGCAGGACGGATGCCTACGAGCAGTACTTC.

This clonotype was seen many times. The V call is TRBV29-1, the J call TRBJ2-4; 9 nucleotides agree with TRBD2. Looked up from germline, CDR1 is SQVTM and CDR2 is ANQGSEA. Trimming at V came to 4 bases and at J to 7 bases, leaving 2 bases not matched to a gene. CDR3 length: 12 residues. The CDR3 reads CSVGTSVNIQYF. The CDR3 nucleotides read TGCAGCGTTGGGACTAGCGTTAACATTCAGTACTTC.

Ten or more counts support this clonotype. This chain connects TRBV7-9 to TRBJ2-6; no definite D call. This CDR3 region has 15 residues. The germline CDR1 and CDR2 sequences are SEHNR and FQNEAQ (reference sequence). V dropped 3 bases and J dropped 0 bases, with 6 bases sitting between them. The chain's CDR3 is CASSFQHSGANVLTF. CDR3 DNA: TGTGCCAGCAGCTTTCAGCACTCTGGGGCCAACGTCCTGACTTTC. Using reference TRBV7-9 and TRBJ2-6 for the parts outside the CDR3, the full variable domain is DTGVSQNPRHKITKRGQNVTFRCDPISEHNRLYWYRQTLGQGPEFLTYFQNEAQLEKSRLLSDRFSAERPKGSFSTLEIQRTEQGDSAMYLCASSFQHSGANVLTFGAGSRLTVL.

This clonotype has a count of ten or more. The J gene is TRBJ2-1, the V gene TRBV3-1, with 7 nucleotides matching TRBD2. CDR1 and CDR2 (germline): LGHDT, YNNKEL (reference sequence). With V trimmed by 4 bases and J by 0 bases, 9 bases remained unmatched. This CDR3 comprises 17 residues. The CDR3 here is CASSRTGTINSYNEQFF. The CDR3 coding sequence is TGTGCCAGCAGCCGCACCGGGACTATCAACTCCTACAATGAGCAGTTCTTC.

There are a few counts of this clonotype. V and J are TRBV11-2 and TRBJ2-5, with 13 nucleotides matching TRBD2. The germline CDR1 and CDR2 sequences are SGHAT and FQNNGV. The CDR3 is made up of 16 amino acids. V gave up 2 bases and J gave up 5 bases; unmatched junction bases: 5. The CDR3 loop reads CASSLRTSGSTETQYF. CDR3 sequence (DNA): TGTGCCAGCAGCTTAAGGACTAGCGGGAGTACGGAGACCCAGTACTTC.

For the CDR3, the DNA is TGCGCCAGCAGCCCTGCAGGAGTGAGCGGCGGTGAGCAGTTCTTC. Protein product: CASSPAGVSGGEQFF. This sequence joins TRBV4-3 and TRBJ2-1; weak D call: TRBD2 (5 bases). There are 15 residues in the CDR3. Trimming removed 4 bases at V and 9 bases at J, with 19 bases between. Looked up from germline, CDR1 is LGHNA and CDR2 is YSLEER.

This clonotype was observed a handful of times. This sequence joins TRBV18 and TRBJ1-2; D may be TRBD1 (6 bases). This CDR3 contains 15 residues. The germline V and J ends were trimmed by 4 bases and 6 bases, with 18 bases remaining between them. CDR1 and CDR2 (germline): KGHSH, LQKENI. The chain's CDR3 is CASSHARGPRDGYTF. CDR3 nucleotide sequence: TGTGCCAGCTCACACGCCAGGGGCCCTAGGGATGGCTACACCTTC.

This clonotype came up many times. This chain connects TRBV15 to TRBJ2-2; the D is unclear. Germline CDR1 LNHNV, CDR2 YYDKDF (reference sequence). V gave up 0 bases and J gave up 2 bases, with 10 bases separating them. There are 16 residues in the CDR3. The CDR3 sequence: CATSRDPGINTGELFF. The DNA for the CDR3 is TGTGCCACCAGCAGAGATCCTGGAATAAACACCGGGGAGCTGTTTTTT.

Notes on this clonotype: One junction end disagrees with the germline gene, perhaps due to a read error. J is TRBJ2-1 and V is TRBV15; 7 bases agree with TRBD1. CDR1 LNHNV and CDR2 YYDKDF come from the germline V gene (reference sequence). There are 16 residues in the CDR3. The DNA for the CDR3 is TGTGCCACCAGCAGAGATATGTGGGACAGCTACATTGAGCAGTTCTTC. Residues: CATSRDMWDSYIEQFF.

The chain carries TRBV21-1 and TRBJ1-1. TRBV21-1 is a known pseudogene. This CDR3 is built from 12 residues. Here the CDR3 reads CASSNGGTEAFF. The DNA of the CDR3 is TGTGCCAGCAGCAACGGCGGTACTGAAGCTTTCTTT.

V is TRBV20-1 and J is TRBJ2-1, with 10 bases that match TRBD2. V was pared by 1 base and J by 7 bases, with 7 bases of the junction left unmatched. Germline V gives CDR1 DFQATT, CDR2 SNEGSKA (reference sequence). This CDR3 spans 15 amino acids. The CDR3 protein is CSARASSGSRNEQFF. The CDR3 coding sequence is TGCAGTGCTAGAGCTTCTAGCGGGAGTCGAAATGAGCAGTTCTTC.

This clonotype was picked up many times. This chain links TRBV5-5 with TRBJ2-2; D remains unclear. V lost 2 bases and J lost 7, with 9 bases in between. Germline loops: CDR1 SGHKS, CDR2 YYEKEE (reference sequence). This CDR3 has 13 residues. CDR3 nucleotide sequence: TGTGCCAGCAGCTTCTCCCAAGACGGGGAGCTGTTTTTT. Protein: CASSFSQDGELFF.

This chain uses TRBV7-6 with TRBJ2-3, with D unresolved. This CDR3 contains 17 residues. Between the trimmed V and J ends, which lost 5 bases and 2 bases, there was a span of 20 bases. CDR1 and CDR2 from the germline V gene are SGHVS and FNYEAQ. This CDR3 reads CASSQEPRVRVTDTQYF. In DNA form, the CDR3 reads TGTGCCAGCAGCCAGGAGCCCCGGGTCCGGGTCACAGATACGCAGTATTTT.

This clonotype came up a few times. The chain carries TRBV7-2 and TRBJ2-7; the match to TRBD2 covers 7 bases. Germline V gene data show CDR1 as SGHTA and CDR2 as FQGNSA. The V gene end was trimmed by 6 bases and the J gene end by 4 bases; junction bases not matched to a gene: 6. The CDR3 extends over 13 amino acids. Here the CDR3 reads CASRVPSGYEQYF. The CDR3 nucleotides read TGTGCCAGCAGAGTCCCTAGCGGATACGAGCAGTACTTC.

This clonotype showed up just a few times. V and J are TRBV4-1 and TRBJ1-3; D may be TRBD1 (5 bases). This CDR3 is built from 17 residues. The ends were cut back, 2 bases at V and 0 bases at J, with 14 bases in the middle. Germline CDR1 MGHRA, CDR2 YSYEKL. The CDR3 DNA reads TGCGCCAGCAGCCAACCCCCGGGGACCTACTCTGGAAACACCATATATTTT. It is translated as CASSQPPGTYSGNTIYF.

This clonotype appeared once. The chain links TRBV6-5 to TRBJ1-5; D is uncertain. Trimming shortened V by 2 bases and J by 1 base, and 18 bases separated the two germline ends. The germline CDR1 and CDR2 sequences are MNHEY and SVGAGI. The CDR3 totals 18 residues. This chain's CDR3 is CASSYQFPGTVSNQPQHF. Written as DNA, the CDR3 is TGTGCCAGCAGTTACCAGTTCCCAGGCACGGTCAGCAATCAGCCCCAGCATTTT.

This clonotype was detected only a few times. The chain recombines TRBV12-3 or TRBV12-4 with TRBJ2-2; unclear D gene. The CDR3 runs 16 residues. V dropped 2 bases and J dropped 1 base, with 11 bases sitting between them. The CDR3 protein is CASSLRVGLNTGELFF. In DNA, the CDR3 is TGTGCCAGCAGTTTAAGGGTGGGGTTGAACACCGGGGAGCTGTTTTTT.

A few counts support this clonotype. J is TRBJ2-3 and V is TRBV15; 9 bases agree with TRBD1. V gave up 3 bases and J gave up 3 bases; unmatched junction bases: 4. CDR1 is LNHNV, CDR2 YYDKDF, per germline (reference sequence). The CDR3 runs to 15 residues. CDR3 sequence: CATSRWDRDTDTQYF. In nucleotides, the CDR3 is TGTGCCACCAGCAGGTGGGACAGGGATACAGATACGCAGTATTTT.

As for this clonotype: At one boundary the junction diverges from the germline segment, which might be a read error. J is TRBJ2-7 and V is TRBV20-1; maybe TRBD1 (5 bases). This CDR3 region has 13 residues. Germline values: CDR1 DFQATT, CDR2 SNEGSKA (reference sequence). The CDR3 DNA follows: TGCAGTGCGAGAGACAGCCTCAACTACGAGCAGTACTTC. It specifies CSARDSLNYEQYF.

This sequence joins TRBV25-1 and TRBJ1-5; maybe TRBD1 (6 bases). The CDR3 runs to 19 residues. Germline CDR1 and CDR2: MGHDK and SYGVNS. V was clipped by 4 bases and J by 0 bases, with 22 bases between them. CDR3: CASSGVGQGMGYSNQPQHF. The CDR3 bases are TGTGCCAGCAGTGGGGTCGGGCAGGGGATGGGATATAGCAATCAGCCCCAGCATTTT.

A few counts support this clonotype. This chain connects TRBV6-5 to TRBJ1-4; D ambiguous. Germline V gene sequence: CDR1 MNHEY, CDR2 SVGAGI. This CDR3 region has 18 residues. V was shortened by 6 bases and J by 4 bases, with 24 bases between the two germline ends. The CDR3 nucleotides read TGTGCCAGCAGCTTCCTCGGGAACCCGAGGACGCGTAATGAAAAACTGTTTTTT. Its protein is CASSFLGNPRTRNEKLFF.

The table lists this clonotype with many counts. The chain combines TRBV12-3 or TRBV12-4 with TRBJ2-7, with a possible D match to TRBD2 (6 bases). Between the trimmed V and J ends, which lost 2 bases and 4 bases, there was a span of 12 bases. This CDR3 is built from 14 residues. CDR3 sequence (DNA): TGTGCCAGCAGTTTATTGGCGGGAAGGTACGAGCAGTACTTC. This encodes CASSLLAGRYEQYF.

This clonotype was seen repeatedly, ten times or more. Germline and junction disagree at one end, which may indicate a read error. The chain uses TRBV28 and TRBJ2-1; 12 nucleotides agree with TRBD2. In germline, CDR1 is MDHEN, CDR2 SYDVKM. The CDR3 is made up of 13 amino acids. CDR3 in amino acids: CASSPIGLAGGPF. Here the CDR3 DNA reads TGTGCCAGCAGTCCTATAGGGCTAGCGGGAGGGCCCTTC.

This clonotype showed up just a few times. The genes are TRBV2 and TRBJ2-7, with 8 nucleotides matching TRBD1. The germline gives CDR1 SNHLY, CDR2 FYNNEI. This CDR3 is 17 amino acids long. V shed 6 bases and J 0 bases; nucleotides not matched to a gene: 13. CDR3: CASRAPGQAVISYEQYF. The DNA of the CDR3 is TGTGCCAGCAGAGCTCCGGGACAGGCTGTGATCTCCTACGAGCAGTACTTC.

This chain connects TRBV12-3 or TRBV12-4 to TRBJ1-3; D not certain. V dropped 2 bases and J dropped 4 bases, with 12 bases sitting between them. The CDR3 loop spans 15 amino acids. The CDR3 sequence: CASSLRAGSGNTIYF. CDR3 nucleotide sequence: TGTGCCAGCAGTTTACGTGCAGGTAGCGGAAACACCATATATTTT.